This T cell receptor beta chain was observed in a study of blood T cell repertoires in COVID-19. Whole-study context: Researchers got acute and convalescent COVID-19 samples from the United States, Italy and Spain. Sample material is recorded as cDNA or gDNA derived from T cells, B-cell-depleted T cells, or PBMCs.

Germline V gene sequence: CDR1 MNHEY, CDR2 SVGAGI. There are 11 residues in the CDR3. Trimming removed 6 bases from V and 10 bases from J, with 10 bases in between. Original handling: Reference gene primers were amplified, and this amplification served to estimate nucleated cell counts. Profiling relied on immunoSEQ multiplex PCR, and the TCRdb table lists in-frame clones only, not all of them. The V and J calls and clone size come from that table; D and trimming were worked out from the DNA. The sample includes hundreds of thousands of clones, 70% to 90% of them seen just once. This sequence joins TRBV6-5 and TRBJ2-1; D ambiguous. The source is a middle-aged woman who had recovered from COVID-19. The sample taken for sequencing was peripheral blood. The CDR3 loop reads CASRSLREQFF. The DNA of the CDR3 is TGTGCCAGCAGGAGTCTGCGGGAGCAGTTCTTC.